The clone carrying this TCR beta chain was observed a single time. The antigen remains undetermined. Method: immunoSEQ multiplex PCR; TCRdb's copy keeps in-frame clones and lacks some. In the table there are some 130,000 clones, 90% to 95% of which are singletons. The record originates from a study of T cell responses to AZD1222 COVID-19 vaccine. Overall study results and limits: Baseline testing showed seropositivity in only 5 or 6 AZD1222 recipients. Donors were chiefly white British, with a greater number of females, and clonal diversity was perhaps underestimated. Only after the peak T cell response were repertoires sampled.

V was pared by 1 base and J by 1 base, with 13 bases between. Germline loops: CDR1 LGHDT, CDR2 YNNKEL (reference sequence). This CDR3 comprises 16 residues. The specimen was peripheral blood, collected 28 days after the second AZD1222 dose. This TCR came from an adult who received the AZD1222 COVID-19 vaccine. This rearrangement joins TRBV3-1 (or the pseudogene TRBV3-2) to TRBJ1-2; TRBD1 might be the D (5 bases). This chain's CDR3 is CASSQGDSLFNYGYTF. For the CDR3, the DNA is TGTGCCAGCAGCCAAGGAGACAGCCTTTTTAACTATGGCTACACCTTC.